This record concerns one TCR beta chain sequence. The antigen remains unidentified. The CDR3 runs 13 residues. V was pared by 3 bases and J by 4 bases, with 2 bases of the junction left unmatched. Quantitative 5'-RACE with molecular barcodes was used to make the TCR beta libraries. TCRdb re-analysed the 5' RACE reads in MiXCR, keeping a single row per CDR3 protein. The table shows a few hundred thousand distinct CDR3 sequences, with roughly 20% occurring only once. This record comes from a study of CD8 T cells in ankylosing spondylitis. Study-level points and caveats: A TCR beta motif made of several highly homologous variants seemed typical of ankylosing spondylitis blood. Disease-linked clones were CD8+ and relatively rare in peripheral blood. Matched ankylosing spondylitis synovial fluid reportedly showed significant enrichment of disease-linked clones.

The sequencing sample was made of blood, either unsorted or a sorted T cell fraction (not recorded which). The sequence was collected from a female donor with ankylosing spondylitis or in good health (not recorded which). The chain combines TRBV12-3 or TRBV12-4 with TRBJ1-1, with 7 bases aligning to TRBD1. CDR3 in DNA: TGTGCCAGCAGTTTCGACAGGGCCACTGAAGCTTTCTTT. It encodes CASSFDRATEAFF.